This TCR beta chain appears in the sequencing data of a study of cytomegalovirus exposure and HLA in healthy donors. V was shortened by 6 bases and J by 5 bases, with 13 bases between the two germline ends. The CDR3 has 14 amino acids. Germline CDR1 MNHNY, CDR2 SVGAGI (reference sequence). The study ran its PCR with 60 Vbeta and 13 Jbeta primers. Generated by immunoSEQ multiplex PCR, the TCRdb table keeps only in-frame clones and is missing some. The data contain some 150,000 clones, approximately 83% of them singletons. Sample: PBMCs. The genes are TRBV6-6 and TRBJ1-4; TRBD1 might be the D (6 bases). The source of this sequence is a woman aged 18-29 years in good health and CMV-seronegative. DNA of the CDR3: TGTGCCAGCAGCACCCACCAGGGGAATGAAAAACTGTTTTTT. This encodes CASSTHQGNEKLFF.